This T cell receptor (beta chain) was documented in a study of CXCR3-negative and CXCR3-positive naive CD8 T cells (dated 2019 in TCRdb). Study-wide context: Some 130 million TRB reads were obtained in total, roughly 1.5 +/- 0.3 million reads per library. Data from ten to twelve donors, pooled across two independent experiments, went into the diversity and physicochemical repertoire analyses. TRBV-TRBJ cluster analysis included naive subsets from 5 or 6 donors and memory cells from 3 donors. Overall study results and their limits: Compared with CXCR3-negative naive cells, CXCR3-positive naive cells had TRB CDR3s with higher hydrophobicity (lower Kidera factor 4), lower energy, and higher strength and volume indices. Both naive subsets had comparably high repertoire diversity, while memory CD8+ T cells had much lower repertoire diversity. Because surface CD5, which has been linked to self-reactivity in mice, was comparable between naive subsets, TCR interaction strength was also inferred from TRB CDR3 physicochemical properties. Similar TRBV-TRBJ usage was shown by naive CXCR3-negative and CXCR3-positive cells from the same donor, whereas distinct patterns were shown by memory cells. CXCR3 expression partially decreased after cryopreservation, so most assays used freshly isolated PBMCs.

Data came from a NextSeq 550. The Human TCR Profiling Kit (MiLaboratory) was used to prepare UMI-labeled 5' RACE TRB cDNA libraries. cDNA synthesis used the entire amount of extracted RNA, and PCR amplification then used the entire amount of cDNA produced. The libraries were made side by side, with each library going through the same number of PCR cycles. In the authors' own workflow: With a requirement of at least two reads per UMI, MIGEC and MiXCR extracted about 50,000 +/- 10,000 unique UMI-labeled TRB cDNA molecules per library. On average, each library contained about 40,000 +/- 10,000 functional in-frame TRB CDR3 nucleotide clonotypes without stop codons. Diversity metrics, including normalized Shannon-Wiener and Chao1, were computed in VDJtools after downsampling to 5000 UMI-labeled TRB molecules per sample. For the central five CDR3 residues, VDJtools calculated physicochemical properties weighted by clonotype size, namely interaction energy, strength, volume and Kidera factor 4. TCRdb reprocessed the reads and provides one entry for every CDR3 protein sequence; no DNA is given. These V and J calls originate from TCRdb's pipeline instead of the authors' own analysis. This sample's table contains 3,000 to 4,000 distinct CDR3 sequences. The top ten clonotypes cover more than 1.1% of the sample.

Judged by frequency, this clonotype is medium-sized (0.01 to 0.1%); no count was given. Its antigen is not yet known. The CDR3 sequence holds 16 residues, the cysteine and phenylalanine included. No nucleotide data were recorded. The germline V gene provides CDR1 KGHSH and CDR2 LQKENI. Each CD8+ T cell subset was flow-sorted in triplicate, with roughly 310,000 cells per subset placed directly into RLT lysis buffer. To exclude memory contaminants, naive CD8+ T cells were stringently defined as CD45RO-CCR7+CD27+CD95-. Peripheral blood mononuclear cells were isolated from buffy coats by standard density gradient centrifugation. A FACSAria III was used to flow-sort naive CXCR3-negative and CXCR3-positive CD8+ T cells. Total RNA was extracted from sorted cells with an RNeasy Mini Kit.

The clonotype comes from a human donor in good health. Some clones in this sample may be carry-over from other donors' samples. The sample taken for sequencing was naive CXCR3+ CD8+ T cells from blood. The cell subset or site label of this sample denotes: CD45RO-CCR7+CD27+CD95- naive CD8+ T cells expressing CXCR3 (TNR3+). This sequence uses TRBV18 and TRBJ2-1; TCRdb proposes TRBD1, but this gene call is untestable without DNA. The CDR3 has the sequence CASSPPAQGGYNEQFF.